The rows below give T cell receptor beta chains drawn from one sample of a study of graft-versus-host responses after intestinal transplantation. Clones were sequenced by immunoSEQ multiplex PCR, and TCRdb holds only the in-frame ones, with some missing. The data contain 45,000 or so clones, roughly 91% of them singletons. This material consisted of PBMCs, taken 524 days after transplant. These receptor sequences come from a human patient who received an intestinal transplant, so some T cells may come from the graft donor. Both conserved end residues are part of each CDR3. A D gene is named only where the DNA matches it firmly. A row's size may be missing; if present it is once, few, many or a size class.

j_call: TRBJ1-6
d_call: .
v_call: TRBV2
clone_size: .
cdr3_nt: TGTGCCAGCAGTGAAGGGACACTATCGGGGATTTCACCCCTCCACTTT
cdr3_aa: CASSEGTLSGISPLHF

j_call: TRBJ1-1
d_call: .
v_call: TRBV11-2
clone_size: few
cdr3_nt: TGTGCCAGCAACCCCAGGTCTCCTACCACTGAAGCTTTCTTT
cdr3_aa: CASNPRSPTTEAFF

j_call: TRBJ2-3
d_call: .
v_call: TRBV5-5
clone_size: .
cdr3_nt: TGTGCCAGCAGCCCGATTCTAAGTAGACTTGAGTATTTT
cdr3_aa: CASSPILSRLEYF

j_call: TRBJ2-7
d_call: .
v_call: TRBV6-5
clone_size: .
cdr3_nt: TGTGCCAGCAGCCACGGCGGAGAGTTCTACGAGCAGTACTTC
cdr3_aa: CASSHGGEFYEQYF

j_call: TRBJ1-3
d_call: .
v_call: TRBV5-1
clone_size: .
cdr3_nt: TGCGCCAGCGCGGTGGAGGGGAGCTCTGGAAACACCATATATTTT
cdr3_aa: CASAVEGSSGNTIYF

j_call: TRBJ2-1
d_call: .
v_call: TRBV7-3
clone_size: .
cdr3_nt: TGTGCCAGCAGCTCTTACGGGACGGACTCCTACAATGAGCAGTTCTTC
cdr3_aa: CASSSYGTDSYNEQFF

j_call: TRBJ2-1
d_call: .
v_call: TRBV7-9
clone_size: .
cdr3_nt: TGTGCCAGCAGCTTAGGGATTACGGGACGACACTACAATGAGCAGTTCTTC
cdr3_aa: CASSLGITGRHYNEQFF

j_call: TRBJ1-6
d_call: .
v_call: TRBV28
clone_size: .
cdr3_nt: TGTGCCAGCAGTTCCCCCGTAGAATTCCTAGATAATTCACCCCTCCACTTT
cdr3_aa: CASSSPVEFLDNSPLHF

j_call: TRBJ2-7
d_call: .
v_call: TRBV9
clone_size: .
cdr3_nt: TGTGCCAGCAGCGTAGGACAGAAACTCACCTACGAGCAGTACTTC
cdr3_aa: CASSVGQKLTYEQYF

j_call: TRBJ2-1
d_call: TRBD2
v_call: TRBV27
clone_size: .
cdr3_nt: TGTGCCAGCAGTGCCCCCTTACTAGCGGGCGTCAACAATGAGCAGTTCTTC
cdr3_aa: CASSAPLLAGVNNEQFF

j_call: TRBJ2-7
d_call: TRBD1
v_call: TRBV5-4
clone_size: .
cdr3_nt: TGTGCCAGCAGCTTAGGGACAGGAACCTACGAGCAGTACTTC
cdr3_aa: CASSLGTGTYEQYF

j_call: TRBJ1-5
d_call: .
v_call: TRBV6-5
clone_size: once
cdr3_nt: TGTGCCAGCAGTTACTCCGGGCAGAGCAATCAGCCCCAGCATTTT
cdr3_aa: CASSYSGQSNQPQHF

j_call: TRBJ2-7
d_call: .
v_call: TRBV4-3
clone_size: .
cdr3_nt: TGCGCCAGCAGCCGGGCATCGGGACTTTACGAGCAGTACTTC
cdr3_aa: CASSRASGLYEQYF

j_call: TRBJ2-7
d_call: .
v_call: TRBV30
clone_size: .
cdr3_nt: TGTGCCTGGAGTGTTGAGACCTACGAGCAGTACTTC
cdr3_aa: CAWSVETYEQYF

j_call: TRBJ2-6
d_call: .
v_call: TRBV7-8
clone_size: .
cdr3_nt: TGTGCCAGCAGCTTAAGTAGGCGGTCTGGGGCCAACGTCCTGACTTTC
cdr3_aa: CASSLSRRSGANVLTF

j_call: TRBJ2-7
d_call: .
v_call: TRBV2
clone_size: .
cdr3_nt: TGTGCCAGCAGTGAAATGGGGAACGAGCAGTACTTC
cdr3_aa: CASSEMGNEQYF

j_call: TRBJ1-1
d_call: .
v_call: TRBV19
clone_size: .
cdr3_nt: TGTGCCAGTACTTTTCTGGGTCCAGGCGGGGGAAATGAAGCTTTCTTT
cdr3_aa: CASTFLGPGGGNEAFF

j_call: TRBJ1-2
d_call: .
v_call: TRBV28
clone_size: once
cdr3_nt: TGTGCCAGCATCCTAGCCCCGGACAGCCGCTATGGCTACACCTTC
cdr3_aa: CASILAPDSRYGYTF

j_call: TRBJ2-3
d_call: TRBD2
v_call: TRBV5-1
clone_size: .
cdr3_nt: TGCGCCAGCAGCTCCACTAGCGGGAGGGGGGATACGCAGTATTTT
cdr3_aa: CASSSTSGRGDTQYF

j_call: TRBJ2-7
d_call: .
v_call: TRBV6-1
clone_size: .
cdr3_nt: TGTGCCAGCAGTTGGAGCGGCTCCTACGAGCAGTACTTC
cdr3_aa: CASSWSGSYEQYF

j_call: TRBJ2-7
d_call: .
v_call: TRBV16
clone_size: .
cdr3_nt: TGTGCCAGCAGCCCCAGGGTTTTCTACGAGCAGTACTTC
cdr3_aa: CASSPRVFYEQYF

j_call: TRBJ2-3
d_call: TRBD2
v_call: TRBV11-2
clone_size: .
cdr3_nt: TGTGCCAGCAGCTCGTTCCCTCAAGCGGGAGACTCGGCAGATACGCAGTATTTT
cdr3_aa: CASSSFPQAGDSADTQYF

j_call: TRBJ2-7
d_call: .
v_call: TRBV11-1
clone_size: .
cdr3_nt: TGTGCCAGCAGCTTAGTTGGAGGACCAACCTACGAGCAGTACTTC
cdr3_aa: CASSLVGGPTYEQYF

j_call: TRBJ2-7
d_call: TRBD2
v_call: TRBV7-2
clone_size: .
cdr3_nt: TGTGCCAGCACCTTGGCAGCGGGAGTCCCCTACGAGCAGTACTTC
cdr3_aa: CASTLAAGVPYEQYF

j_call: TRBJ2-2
d_call: .
v_call: TRBV2
clone_size: .
cdr3_nt: TGTGCCAGCTTGTTAAGGGGGAGCACCGGGGAGCTGTTTTTT
cdr3_aa: CASLLRGSTGELFF

j_call: TRBJ2-3
d_call: .
v_call: TRBV7-9
clone_size: .
cdr3_nt: TGTGCCAGCAGCTCTCAATCGGCCCTATCTACAGATACGCAGTATTTT
cdr3_aa: CASSSQSALSTDTQYF

j_call: TRBJ2-3
d_call: TRBD2
v_call: TRBV30
clone_size: .
cdr3_nt: TGTGCCTGGAGAGAGGGGGGGGAGCCTAGCGGGCGCACAGATACGCAGTATTTT
cdr3_aa: CAWREGGEPSGRTDTQYF

j_call: TRBJ2-7
d_call: .
v_call: TRBV13
clone_size: .
cdr3_nt: TGTGCCAGCAGCTTATCGGACGAGCAGTACTTC
cdr3_aa: CASSLSDEQYF

j_call: TRBJ1-1
d_call: .
v_call: TRBV6-1
clone_size: .
cdr3_nt: TGTGCCAGCAGTGGGCGTAATCCGATGAACACTGAAGCTTTCTTT
cdr3_aa: CASSGRNPMNTEAFF

j_call: TRBJ2-4
d_call: .
v_call: TRBV4-1
clone_size: .
cdr3_nt: TGCGCCAGCAGCCAAGATGGGATAGCTCAAAACATTCAGTACTTC
cdr3_aa: CASSQDGIAQNIQYF

j_call: TRBJ2-5
d_call: TRBD1
v_call: TRBV7-3
clone_size: .
cdr3_nt: TGTGCCAGCAGCCAATTCCAGGGGGCCGAGACCCAGTACTTC
cdr3_aa: CASSQFQGAETQYF

j_call: TRBJ2-7
d_call: TRBD2
v_call: TRBV28
clone_size: .
cdr3_nt: TGTGCCAGCAGCCCCGACGGACTAGCGGGATCGAGCTCCTACGAGCAGTACTTC
cdr3_aa: CASSPDGLAGSSSYEQYF

j_call: TRBJ2-7
d_call: TRBD2
v_call: TRBV7-9
clone_size: .
cdr3_nt: TGTGCCAGCACCCTCGACGGGGGGGCGAGTTCCAACGAGCAGTACTTC
cdr3_aa: CASTLDGGASSNEQYF

j_call: TRBJ2-7
d_call: TRBD1
v_call: TRBV27
clone_size: once
cdr3_nt: TGTGCCAGCAGTCCACTACTACTCAAACGGGACAGCACCTACGAGCAGTACTTC
cdr3_aa: CASSPLLLKRDSTYEQYF

j_call: TRBJ2-7
d_call: TRBD1
v_call: TRBV9
clone_size: .
cdr3_nt: TGTGCCAGCAGCGGGGACAGAGCCTACGAGCAGTACTTC
cdr3_aa: CASSGDRAYEQYF

j_call: TRBJ1-4
d_call: .
v_call: TRBV21-1
clone_size: .
cdr3_nt: TGTGCCAGCAGCAAAGGTAAAGACAGGGAGAATGAAAAACTGTTTTTT
cdr3_aa: CASSKGKDRENEKLFF

j_call: TRBJ1-6
d_call: .
v_call: TRBV27
clone_size: .
cdr3_nt: TGTGCCAGCAGTTTTCAGGGCCATAATTCACCCCTCCACTTT
cdr3_aa: CASSFQGHNSPLHF

j_call: TRBJ2-7
d_call: .
v_call: TRBV5-4
clone_size: .
cdr3_nt: TGTGCCAGCAGCTTGGGAGGCGACGAGCAGTACTTC
cdr3_aa: CASSLGGDEQYF

j_call: TRBJ1-5
d_call: .
v_call: TRBV19
clone_size: .
cdr3_nt: TGTGCCAGTAGTATTGCCGGAAATCAGCCCCAGCATTTT
cdr3_aa: CASSIAGNQPQHF

j_call: TRBJ2-2
d_call: .
v_call: TRBV6-4
clone_size: .
cdr3_nt: TGTGCCAGCAGTGTGGAGGCCAACGGGGAGCTGTTTTTT
cdr3_aa: CASSVEANGELFF

j_call: TRBJ1-5
d_call: TRBD1
v_call: TRBV7-9
clone_size: .
cdr3_nt: TGTGCCAGCAGCTTAGGGACAGGGATGAGCAATCAGCCCCAGCATTTT
cdr3_aa: CASSLGTGMSNQPQHF